This TCR beta chain is drawn from a study of identical twins. Each cDNA held unique molecular identifiers, and template switching gave it a universal primer site. TCRdb analysed the 5' RACE reads with MiXCR anew, one entry per CDR3 protein. The sample yields roughly 700,000 distinct CDR3 sequences, over 8.5% seen once. Germline-derived CDR1 and CDR2 are SGHTA and FQGNSA. V dropped 3 bases and J dropped 0 bases, with 3 bases sitting between them. This CDR3 is 12 amino acids long. There are many counts of this clonotype. As yet, its antigen is unknown. Study results and caveats: For cord blood, abundant beta clonotypes had fewer insertions, unlike memory repertoires, which showed none. It was cross-sectional statistical analysis, not following the same donors, that the conclusions relied on.

Another study also made use of these data, one on yellow fever vaccine responses in identical twins.

This TCR was sampled from a young woman in good health. Sequencing was carried out using PBMCs. The rearrangement joins TRBV7-2 to TRBJ2-7, with D unresolved. In DNA form, the CDR3 reads TGTGCCAGCAGCTTCCCCTCCTACGAGCAGTACTTC. Amino acids: CASSFPSYEQYF.